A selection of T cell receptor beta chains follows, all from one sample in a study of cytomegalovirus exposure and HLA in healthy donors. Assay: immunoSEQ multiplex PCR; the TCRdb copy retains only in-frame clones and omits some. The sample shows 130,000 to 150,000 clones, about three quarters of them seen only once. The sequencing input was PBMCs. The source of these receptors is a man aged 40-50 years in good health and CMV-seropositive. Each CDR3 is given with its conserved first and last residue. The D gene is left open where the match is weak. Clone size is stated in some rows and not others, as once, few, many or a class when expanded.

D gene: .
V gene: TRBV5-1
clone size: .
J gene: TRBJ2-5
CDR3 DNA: TGCGCCAGCAGACAGAACGAGGAGACCCAGTACTTC
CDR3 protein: CASRQNEETQYF

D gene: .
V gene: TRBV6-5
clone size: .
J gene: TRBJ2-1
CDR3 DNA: TGTGCCAGCAGTTACTCGGTCGGCTACAATGAGCAGTTCTTC
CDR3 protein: CASSYSVGYNEQFF

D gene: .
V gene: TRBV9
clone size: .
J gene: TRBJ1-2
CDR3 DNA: TGTGCCAGCAGCTTTCAGGGGAGTTCTTTCTATGGCTACACCTTC
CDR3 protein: CASSFQGSSFYGYTF

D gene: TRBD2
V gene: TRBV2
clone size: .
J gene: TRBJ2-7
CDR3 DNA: TGTGCCAGCAGTGAAATCCTAGCGGGAGCCTACGAGCAGTACTTC
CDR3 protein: CASSEILAGAYEQYF

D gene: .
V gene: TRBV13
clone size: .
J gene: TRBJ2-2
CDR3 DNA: TGTGCCAGCAGCACCAGACGGGCGAACACCGGGGAGCTGTTTTTT
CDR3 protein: CASSTRRANTGELFF

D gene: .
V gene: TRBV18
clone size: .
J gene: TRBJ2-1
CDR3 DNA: TGTGCCAGCTCACCACCGGCTAGTAGGAACAATGAGCAGTTCTTC
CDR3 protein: CASSPPASRNNEQFF

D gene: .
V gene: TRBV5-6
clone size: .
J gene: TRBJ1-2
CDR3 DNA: TGTGCCAGCAGCTTGGGGGCCCTGGAGGGCGGGCGAGGCTACACCTTC
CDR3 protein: CASSLGALEGGRGYTF

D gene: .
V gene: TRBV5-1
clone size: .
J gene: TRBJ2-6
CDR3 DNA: TGCGCCAGCAGCTTGCAGGGGTACTCGGGGGCCAACGTCCTGACTTTC
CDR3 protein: CASSLQGYSGANVLTF

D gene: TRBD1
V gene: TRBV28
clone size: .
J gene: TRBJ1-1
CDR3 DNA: TGTGCCAGCAGACCATCCGGACAGGGGAACACTGAAGCTTTCTTT
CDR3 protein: CASRPSGQGNTEAFF

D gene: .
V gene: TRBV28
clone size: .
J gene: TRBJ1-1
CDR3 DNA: TGTGCCAGCAGTTTCATTGTGAACACTGAAGCTTTCTTT
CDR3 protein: CASSFIVNTEAFF

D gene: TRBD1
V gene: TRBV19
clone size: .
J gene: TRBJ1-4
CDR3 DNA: TGTGCCAGTACCCCAGGGGGAGTTAATGAAAAACTGTTTTTT
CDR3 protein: CASTPGGVNEKLFF

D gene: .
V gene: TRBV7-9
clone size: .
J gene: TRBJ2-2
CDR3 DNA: TGTTCCAGCAGCTTAGCCCACAGCACCGGGGAGCTGTTTTTT
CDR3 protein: CSSSLAHSTGELFF

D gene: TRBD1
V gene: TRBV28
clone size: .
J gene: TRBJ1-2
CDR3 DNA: TGTGCCAGCAGTCAGCCGACAGGGCTCCTTTATGGCTACACCTTC
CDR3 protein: CASSQPTGLLYGYTF

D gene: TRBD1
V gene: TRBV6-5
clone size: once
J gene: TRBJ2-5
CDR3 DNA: TGTGCCAGCAGTCAGGACAGGGGAGGGGAGACCCAGTACTTC
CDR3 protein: CASSQDRGGETQYF

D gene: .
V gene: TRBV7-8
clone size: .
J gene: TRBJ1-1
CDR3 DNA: TGTGCCAGCAGCTTAGTTTTACGGAGGGGGGGGAGGGGGATTGAAGCTTTCTTT
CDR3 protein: CASSLVLRRGGRGIEAFF

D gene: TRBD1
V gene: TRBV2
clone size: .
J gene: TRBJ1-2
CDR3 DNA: TGTGCCAGCACCCGGGACAGGACTGGCTACACCTTC
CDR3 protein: CASTRDRTGYTF

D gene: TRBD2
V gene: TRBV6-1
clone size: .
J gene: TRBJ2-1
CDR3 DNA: TGTGCCAGCAGTCATAGCGGGAGCTCCTACAATGAGCAGTTCTTC
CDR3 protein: CASSHSGSSYNEQFF

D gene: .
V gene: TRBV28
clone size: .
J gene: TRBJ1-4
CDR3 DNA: TGTGCCAGCAGTTTGTGGACAGTCGGTAATGAAAAACTGTTTTTT
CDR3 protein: CASSLWTVGNEKLFF

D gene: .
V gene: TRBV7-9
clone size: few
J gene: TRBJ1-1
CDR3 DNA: TGTGCCAGCAGCTCCAGTTTACGGGACACTGAAGCTTTCTTT
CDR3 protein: CASSSSLRDTEAFF

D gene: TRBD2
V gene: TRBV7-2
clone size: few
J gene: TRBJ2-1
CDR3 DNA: TGTGCCAGCAGCTTTTACGCGGGAGTCGGGTACAATGAGCAGTTCTTC
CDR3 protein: CASSFYAGVGYNEQFF

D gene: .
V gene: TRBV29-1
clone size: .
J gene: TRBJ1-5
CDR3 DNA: TGCAGCGTGTCCTGGGACATCAATCAGCCCCAGCATTTT
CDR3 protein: CSVSWDINQPQHF

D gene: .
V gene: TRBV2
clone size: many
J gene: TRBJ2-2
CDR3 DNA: TGTGCCAGCGACCTTCAGGGTTTTACCGGGGAGCTGTTTTTT
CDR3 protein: CASDLQGFTGELFF

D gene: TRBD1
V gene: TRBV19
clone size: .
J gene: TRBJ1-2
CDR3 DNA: TGTGCCAGTAGTGCGGGACAGCCCTATGGCTACACCTTC
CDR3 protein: CASSAGQPYGYTF

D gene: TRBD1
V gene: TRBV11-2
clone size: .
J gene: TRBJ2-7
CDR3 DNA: TGTGCCAGCAGCCGGACAGGGGGCAGGAACGAGCAGTACTTC
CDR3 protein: CASSRTGGRNEQYF

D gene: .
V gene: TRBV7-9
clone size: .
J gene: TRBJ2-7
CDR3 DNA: TGTGCCAGCAGCTTAGGGCGGGGCAGCTCAAGGTTGTCCTCCTACGAGCAGTACTTC
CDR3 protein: CASSLGRGSSRLSSYEQYF

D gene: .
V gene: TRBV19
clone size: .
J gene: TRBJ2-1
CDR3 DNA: TGTGCCAGTAGTATGGGCAGGGAAAATGAGCAGTTCTTC
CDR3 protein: CASSMGRENEQFF

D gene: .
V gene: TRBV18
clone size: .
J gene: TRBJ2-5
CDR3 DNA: TGTGCCAGCTCGAAGGCGGACCAAGAGACCCAGTACTTC
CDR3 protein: CASSKADQETQYF

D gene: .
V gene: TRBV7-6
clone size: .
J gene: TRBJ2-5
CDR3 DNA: TGTGCCAGCAGCCCCTACCCGACAGCACAAGAGACCCAGTACTTC
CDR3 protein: CASSPYPTAQETQYF

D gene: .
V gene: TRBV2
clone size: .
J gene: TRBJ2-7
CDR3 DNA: TGTGCCAGCGCTCAGGATTTCTACGAGCAGTACTTC
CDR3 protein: CASAQDFYEQYF

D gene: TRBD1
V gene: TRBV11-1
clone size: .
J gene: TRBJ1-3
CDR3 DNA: TGTGCCAGCAGCTTCGGGACAGGGGTCGGAAACACCATATATTTT
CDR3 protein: CASSFGTGVGNTIYF

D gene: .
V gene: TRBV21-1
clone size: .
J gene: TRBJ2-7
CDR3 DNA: TGTGCCAGCAGCAATCGATCGTATTACGGGAGGCCTCCCCCCTACGAGCAGTACTTC
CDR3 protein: CASSNRSYYGRPPPYEQYF

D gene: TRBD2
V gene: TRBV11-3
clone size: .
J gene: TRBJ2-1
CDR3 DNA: TGTGCCAGCAGCGCCGCAAGCGGGAGGGCGTCCTACAATGAGCAGTTCTTC
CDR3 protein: CASSAASGRASYNEQFF

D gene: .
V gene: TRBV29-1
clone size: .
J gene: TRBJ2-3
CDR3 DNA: TGCAGCGTTGAGGCAGGCACAGATACGCAGTATTTT
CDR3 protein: CSVEAGTDTQYF

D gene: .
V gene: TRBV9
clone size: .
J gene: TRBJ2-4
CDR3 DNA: TGTGCCAGCAGCGTAGGGGCAACTCTAGCCAAAAACATTCAGTACTTC
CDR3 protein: CASSVGATLAKNIQYF

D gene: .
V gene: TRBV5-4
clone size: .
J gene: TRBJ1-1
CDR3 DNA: TGTGCCAGCAGCTCAGCTAGCCGTATTACCCGAACACCGAAAAACACTGAAGCTTTCTTT
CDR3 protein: CASSSASRITRTPKNTEAFF

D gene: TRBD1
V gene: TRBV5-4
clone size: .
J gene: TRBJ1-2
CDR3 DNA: TGTGCCAGCAGCTGGGACAGGGGAGGTGGCTACACCTTC
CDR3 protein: CASSWDRGGGYTF

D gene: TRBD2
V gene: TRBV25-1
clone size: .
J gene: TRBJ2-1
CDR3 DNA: TGTGCCAGCAGTGGAATACCGGGACTAGCTAGGCATGAGCAGTTCTTC
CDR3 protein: CASSGIPGLARHEQFF

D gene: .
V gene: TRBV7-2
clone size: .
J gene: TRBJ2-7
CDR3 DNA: TGTGCCAGCAGCTTTGCCCCAGAGCGGGCCTACGAGCAGTACTTC
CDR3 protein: CASSFAPERAYEQYF

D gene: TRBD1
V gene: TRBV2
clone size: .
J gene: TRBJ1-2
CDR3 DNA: TGTGCCAGCAGTGGGGCCGGACAGGTCGCCCATGGCTACACCTTC
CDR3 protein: CASSGAGQVAHGYTF

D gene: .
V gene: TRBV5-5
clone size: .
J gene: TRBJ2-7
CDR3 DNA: TGTGCCAGCAGCTGGCAGGAGCGGCCGCCGAACGAGCAGTACTTC
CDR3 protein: CASSWQERPPNEQYF

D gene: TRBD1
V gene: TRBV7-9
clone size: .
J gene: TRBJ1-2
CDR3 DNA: TGTGCCAGCATCCCACAGGGGGTCGGGTATGGCTACACCTTC
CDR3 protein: CASIPQGVGYGYTF

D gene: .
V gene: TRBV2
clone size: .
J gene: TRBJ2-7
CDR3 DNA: TGTGCCAGCAGTGAAGCGGGGGCGGCCCTACTGATCCCCTACGAGCAGTACTTC
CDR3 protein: CASSEAGAALLIPYEQYF

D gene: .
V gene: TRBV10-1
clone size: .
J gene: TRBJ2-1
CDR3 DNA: TGCGCCAGCAGTGAGCCCGGGGATACATCTTGGAATGAGCAGTTCTTC
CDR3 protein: CASSEPGDTSWNEQFF

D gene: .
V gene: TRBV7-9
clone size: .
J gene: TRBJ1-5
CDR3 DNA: TGTGCCAGCAGCTCGCACGACAGAGACTATCAGCCCCAGCATTTT
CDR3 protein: CASSSHDRDYQPQHF

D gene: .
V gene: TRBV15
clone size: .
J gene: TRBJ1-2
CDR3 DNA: TGTGCCACCAGCAGAGATTCAGGACAGTACTATGGCTACACCTTC
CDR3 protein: CATSRDSGQYYGYTF